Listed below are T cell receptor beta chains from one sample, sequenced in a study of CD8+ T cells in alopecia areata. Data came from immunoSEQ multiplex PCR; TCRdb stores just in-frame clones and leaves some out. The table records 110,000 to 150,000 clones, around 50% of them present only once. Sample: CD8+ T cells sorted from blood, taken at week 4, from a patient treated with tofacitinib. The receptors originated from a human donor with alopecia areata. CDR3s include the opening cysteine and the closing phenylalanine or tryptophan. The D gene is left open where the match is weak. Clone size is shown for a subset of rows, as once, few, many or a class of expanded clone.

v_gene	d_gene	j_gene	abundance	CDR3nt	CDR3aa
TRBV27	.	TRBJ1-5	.	TGTGCCAGCAGTTTACTCAGCAATCAGCCCCAGCATTTT	CASSLLSNQPQHF
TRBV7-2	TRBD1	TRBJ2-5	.	TGTGCCAGCAGTCCAGGGGGCAAAGAGACCCAGTACTTC	CASSPGGKETQYF
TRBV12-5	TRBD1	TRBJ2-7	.	TGTGCTAGTGGGACAGGGATTCACTACGAGCAGTACTTC	CASGTGIHYEQYF
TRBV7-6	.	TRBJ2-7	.	TGTGCCAGCAGCCCAGGGGTCACCTACGAGCAGTACTTC	CASSPGVTYEQYF
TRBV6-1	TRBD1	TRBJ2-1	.	TGTGCCAGCAGTTCCCGACAGGGAATCGTCAATGAGCAGTTCTTC	CASSSRQGIVNEQFF
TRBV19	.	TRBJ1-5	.	TGTGCCAGTAGTATAAGAGGAGACAGCAATCAGCCCCAGCATTTT	CASSIRGDSNQPQHF
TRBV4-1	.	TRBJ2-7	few	TGCGCCAGCAGCCCTGGACAATTAAACTACGAGCAGTACTTC	CASSPGQLNYEQYF
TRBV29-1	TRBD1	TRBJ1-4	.	TGCAGCGTTGACATTGGACAGGGGGGCGAAAAACTGTTTTTT	CSVDIGQGGEKLFF
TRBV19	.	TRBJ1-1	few	TGTGCCAGTACCCCAGGAGGGAACACTGAAGCTTTCTTT	CASTPGGNTEAFF
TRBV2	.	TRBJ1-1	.	TGTGCCAGCAGTGACCCCTCGGGGGCGCGGAGTAACACTGAAGCTTTCTTT	CASSDPSGARSNTEAFF
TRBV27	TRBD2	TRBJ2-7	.	TGTGCCAGCAGTCCGGGGGGGTACGAGCAGTACTTC	CASSPGGYEQYF
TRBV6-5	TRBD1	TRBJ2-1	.	TGTGCCAGCAGTTTAGAGACAGGGCTGGCCTACAATGAGCAGTTCTTC	CASSLETGLAYNEQFF
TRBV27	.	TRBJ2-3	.	TGTGCCAGCAGTTTATCAGGGGATACGCAGTATTTT	CASSLSGDTQYF
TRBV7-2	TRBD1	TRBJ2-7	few	TGTGCCAGCAGCTCCGGCTGGGACAGGGTTCCCTACGAGCAGTACTTC	CASSSGWDRVPYEQYF
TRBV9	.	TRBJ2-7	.	TGTGCCAGCAGCGCAGCAGGTTCAGCCGCCCACGAGCAGTACTTC	CASSAAGSAAHEQYF
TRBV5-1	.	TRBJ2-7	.	TGCGCCAGCAGTCCCTTAGGCCACCACTCCTACGAGCAGTACTTC	CASSPLGHHSYEQYF
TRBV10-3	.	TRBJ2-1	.	TGTGCCATCAGAGAAGAGGTTGAGCAGTTCTTC	CAIREEVEQFF
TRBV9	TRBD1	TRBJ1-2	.	TGTGCCAGCAGCCCACGGACAGGGAGAGACGGCTACACCTTC	CASSPRTGRDGYTF
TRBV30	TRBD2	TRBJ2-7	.	TGTGCCTGGAGCGGGGGGGCTGCCTACGAGCAGTACTTC	CAWSGGAAYEQYF
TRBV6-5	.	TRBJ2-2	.	TGTGCCAGCAATGGACAGCCCTCAGCGCTCGGGCTGTTTTTT	CASNGQPSALGLFF
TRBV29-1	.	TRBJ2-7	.	TGCAGCGTCGTGGACCGTCCCTACGAGCAGTACTTC	CSVVDRPYEQYF
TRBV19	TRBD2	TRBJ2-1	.	TGTGCCACAGAGGGACTAGCGTTTGGGGAGCAGTTCTTC	CATEGLAFGEQFF
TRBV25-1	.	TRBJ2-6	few	TGTGCCAGCAGTGCACCAAAAGGGAGAACTGGGGCCAACGTCCTGACTTTC	CASSAPKGRTGANVLTF
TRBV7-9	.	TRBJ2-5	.	TGTGCCAGCAGCTTAGGAAGGGGCCTGGGGGACCAGTACTTC	CASSLGRGLGDQYF
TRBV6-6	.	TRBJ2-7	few	TGTGCCAGCAGGGGGGTTTCCTACGAGCAGTACTTC	CASRGVSYEQYF
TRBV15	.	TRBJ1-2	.	TGTGCCACCAGCAGAGTCCCCAGGGAACTAAATGGCTACACCTTC	CATSRVPRELNGYTF
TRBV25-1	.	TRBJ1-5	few	TGTGCCAGCAGTGATTCAGGGTTACAGCCCCAGCATTTT	CASSDSGLQPQHF
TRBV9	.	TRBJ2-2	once	TGTGCCAGCAGCGTAGGGCGAGCGCGGTACACCGGGGAGCTGTTTTTT	CASSVGRARYTGELFF
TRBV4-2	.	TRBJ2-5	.	TGTGCCAGCAGCCAAGATCTTGAGCGGGTAGGCGAGTACTTC	CASSQDLERVGEYF
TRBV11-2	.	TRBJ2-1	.	TGTGCCAGCAGCTTAGAGGGCAATGAGCAGTTCTTC	CASSLEGNEQFF
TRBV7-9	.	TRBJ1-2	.	TGTGCCAGCAGCCAAGGGTTTGGACAGCTAGATGGCTACACCTTC	CASSQGFGQLDGYTF
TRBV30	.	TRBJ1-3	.	TGTGCCTGGAGTGGGGGCACCATATATTTT	CAWSGGTIYF
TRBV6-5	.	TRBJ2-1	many	TGTGCCAGCAGTGACAGGAGCTCCTACAATGAGCAGTTCTTC	CASSDRSSYNEQFF
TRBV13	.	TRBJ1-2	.	TGTGCCAGCAGCTTGGGACACCTAGTAAGCGGCTACACCTTC	CASSLGHLVSGYTF
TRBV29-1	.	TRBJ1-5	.	TGCAGCGTTGGGTCAGGGGGCAATCAGCCCCAGCATTTT	CSVGSGGNQPQHF
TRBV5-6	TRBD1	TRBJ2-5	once	TGTGCCAGCAGCCTCGACAGGGGTGAGACCCAGTACTTC	CASSLDRGETQYF
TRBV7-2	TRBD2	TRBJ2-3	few	TGTGCCAGCAGCTTTCTGACTAGCGGGGATACGCAGTATTTT	CASSFLTSGDTQYF
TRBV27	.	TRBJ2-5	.	TGTGCCAGCAGTCCCCTTCACGGAGAGACCCAGTACTTC	CASSPLHGETQYF
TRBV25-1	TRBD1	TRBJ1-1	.	TGTGCCAGCAGTCTCGGGACAGGGACTGAAGCTTTCTTT	CASSLGTGTEAFF
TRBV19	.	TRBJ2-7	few	TGTGCCAGTTCGGACAACTACGAGCAGTACTTC	CASSDNYEQYF
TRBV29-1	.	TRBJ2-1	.	TGCAGCGTTGTGGGGATAACCAATGAGCAGTTCTTC	CSVVGITNEQFF
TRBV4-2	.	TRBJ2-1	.	TGTGCCAGCAGCCAAGATTATCCGGTTGGCTACAATGAGCAGTTCTTC	CASSQDYPVGYNEQFF
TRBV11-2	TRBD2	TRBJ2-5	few	TGTGCCAGCAGCTCGACTAGCGGGGGGAGAGAGACCCAGTACTTC	CASSSTSGGRETQYF
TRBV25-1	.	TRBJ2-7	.	TGTGCCAGCAGTTACAGGGCCCACGAGCAGTACTTC	CASSYRAHEQYF
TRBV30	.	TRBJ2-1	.	TGTGCCTGGATTAGAGGGGAGGGGGGAGACAATGAGCAGTTCTTC	CAWIRGEGGDNEQFF
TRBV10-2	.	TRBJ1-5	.	TGCGCCAGCAGTGTGGGGGTGGGGAATCAGCCCCAGCATTTT	CASSVGVGNQPQHF
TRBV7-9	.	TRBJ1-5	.	TGTGCCAGCAGCCCTGGAAGGGGCTCTTATAGCAATCAGCCCCAGCATTTT	CASSPGRGSYSNQPQHF
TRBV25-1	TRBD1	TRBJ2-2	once	TGTGCCAGCAGTGAATCCGGGACAGGGCCGAACACCGGGGAACTGTTTTTT	CASSESGTGPNTGELFF
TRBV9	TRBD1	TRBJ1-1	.	TGTGCCAGCAGCCTGGATGGGGCGACAGGGGATGAAGCTTTCTTT	CASSLDGATGDEAFF
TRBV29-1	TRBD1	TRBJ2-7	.	TGCAGCGCCCGGTTTGGACAGGGGGCTGCAACTGGGCAGTACTTC	CSARFGQGAATGQYF
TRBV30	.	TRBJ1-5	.	TGTGCCTGGAGTGTACGGGGGCAGGGAAATCAGCCCCAGCATTTT	CAWSVRGQGNQPQHF
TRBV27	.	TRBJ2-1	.	TGTGCCAGCAGTTTATCTAGCCGATCCTCCTACAATGAGCAGTTCTTC	CASSLSSRSSYNEQFF
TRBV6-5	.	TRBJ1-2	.	TGTGCCAGCAGTCTCCGACCTACCCATAACTATGGCTACACCTTC	CASSLRPTHNYGYTF